This TCR beta chain emerged from a study of beta chain features in type 1 diabetes. Study outcomes and limitations: Patients and controls would be equally affected if PCR favored shorter templates. Patients with type 1 diabetes showed fewer VDJ junction insertions and more deletions. Reads derived from cDNA could over-represent cells showing high TCR expression.

cDNA synthesis used the whole RNA isolate, giving expressed TCRB sequences. Repertoires were generated with immunoSEQ multiplex PCR, while TCRdb's copy carries only in-frame clones and drops some. This sample yields 350,000 or so clones, of which about 20% are seen a single time; approximately 0.043% belongs to the top ten. Sorted populations all exceeded 98% purity. Regarding this clone: The antigen is undetermined.

The CDR3 sequence is 16 residues long. J was trimmed by 5 bases and V by 1 base; bases with no gene match: 5. Germline loops: CDR1 KGHSY, CDR2 FQNENV. This sequence joins TRBV16 and TRBJ2-1, with TRBD1 identical over 10 bases. This TCR came from a woman aged 18-35 years in good health. The sequenced sample consisted of naive CD4+ T cells from blood. CDR3 region: CASSQLGTGANNEQFF. In DNA form, the CDR3 reads TGTGCCAGCAGCCAATTGGGGACAGGGGCCAACAATGAGCAGTTCTTC. Supplemented by reference TRBV16 and TRBJ2-1, the full variable domain reads GEEVAQTPKHLVRGEGQKAKLYCAPIKGHSYVFWYQQVLKNEFKFLISFQNENVFDETGMPKERFSAKCLPNSPCSLEIQATKLEDSAVYFCASSQLGTGANNEQFFGPGTRLTVL.